This paragraph reports one T cell receptor (beta chain). Its matching antigen is unknown. A deep-level run was used for the assay. Assay: immunoSEQ multiplex PCR; the TCRdb copy retains only in-frame clones and omits some. Among about 2.1 million clones, 85% to 95% were seen once, and the ten largest hold approximately 1.6%. The data stem from a study of shared clonotypes between healthy human individuals. In the study overall: Per donor, CD8 memory used one plate, CD8 naive used two, CD4 memory used three and CD4 naive used three. Notes on the study in general: Shared across a handful of donors were 4% to 6% of the naive CD4 clonotypes. Relative to their counterparts shared across all four donors, non-shared clonotypes exhibited diminished generation probabilities.

CDR1 MDHEN and CDR2 SYDVKM come from the germline V gene. Trimming took 4 bases from V and 7 from J; bases not matched to a gene: 9. This CDR3 comprises 15 residues. CD45RO-negative, CCR7-selected cells formed the naive CD8 fraction, which excluded terminally differentiated effector memory CD45RA+ cells. V gene TRBV28 combines with J gene TRBJ1-2, with TRBD1 identical over 10 bases. This receptor was taken from a man between 18 and 29 years old in good health. Some clones in this sample may be carry-over from other donors' samples. Sample: naive CD8+ T cells from PBMCs. CDR3 loop: CASSSPFGQGGGYTF. CDR3 DNA: TGTGCCAGCAGTTCGCCATTCGGACAGGGGGGTGGCTACACCTTC.